This is a list of T cell receptor beta chains from one sample in a study of Ad26.COV2.S vaccination and SARS-CoV-2 variants. Profiled with immunoSEQ multiplex PCR; TCRdb holds only in-frame clones, not every one. Seen here are 430,000 or so clones, roughly 87% observed once, and the top ten hold over 2%. This specimen was peripheral blood, taken in a trial of Ad26.COV2.S vaccine versus placebo. The receptors derive from a person between 18 and 60 years old who received the Ad26.COV2.S COVID-19 vaccine or a placebo. Each CDR3 is given with its conserved first and last residue. A D gene is named only where the DNA matches it firmly. Some rows mark clone size as missing; the rest say once, few, many or name a class of expanded clone.

CDR3aa,CDR3nt,len,j_gene,d_gene,abundance,v_gene
CATQGTGFTEAFF,TGTGCCACCCAGGGGACAGGGTTTACTGAAGCTTTCTTT,13,TRBJ1-1,TRBD1,.,TRBV7-2
CASSPPSGITGELFF,TGTGCCAGCTCACCACCCTCAGGGATCACCGGGGAGCTGTTTTTT,15,TRBJ2-2,.,.,TRBV18
CASSPPTGGIGNEQFF,TGTGCCAGCTCACCGCCGACAGGGGGGATAGGCAATGAGCAGTTCTTC,16,TRBJ2-1,TRBD1,.,TRBV18
CASRRQAGNEKLFF,TGTGCCAGCCGGAGACAGGCGGGTAATGAAAAACTGTTTTTT,14,TRBJ1-4,.,.,TRBV19
CASSFFGVLSSYNEQFF,TGTGCCAGCAGCTTTTTCGGTGTTCTGAGCTCCTACAATGAGCAGTTCTTC,17,TRBJ2-1,.,.,TRBV5-6
CSVAGGAGPGELFF,TGCAGCGTTGCTGGAGGGGCCGGCCCCGGGGAGCTGTTTTTT,14,TRBJ2-2,.,.,TRBV29-1
CASSLRTDTQYF,TGTGCCAGCAGCCTCCGAACAGATACGCAGTATTTT,12,TRBJ2-3,.,.,TRBV4-2
CATSRDSSEKLFF,TGTGCCACCAGCAGGGACAGTTCGGAAAAACTGTTTTTT,13,TRBJ1-4,.,.,TRBV15
CASSQGVSGNTIYF,TGTGCCAGCAGCCAAGGCGTATCTGGAAACACCATATATTTT,14,TRBJ1-3,.,.,TRBV3-1/TRBV3-2
CASSPLRNTIYF,TGTGCCAGCAGCCCCCTTAGAAACACCATATATTTT,12,TRBJ1-3,.,.,TRBV28
CASSLAGGGNTIYF,TGTGCCAGCAGCCTCGCAGGGGGAGGAAACACCATATATTTT,14,TRBJ1-3,TRBD1,.,TRBV7-9
CASSQAGGGTDTQYF,TGTGCCAGCAGCCAAGCAGGGGGCGGCACAGATACGCAGTATTTT,15,TRBJ2-3,TRBD1,.,TRBV4-2
CASSNPDRPLGEQFF,TGTGCCAGTAGTAACCCGGACAGACCACTGGGTGAGCAGTTCTTC,15,TRBJ2-1,.,.,TRBV19
CASGDIETEAFF,TGCGCCAGCGGGGACATTGAGACTGAAGCTTTCTTT,12,TRBJ1-1,.,few,TRBV10-2
CASSAGGSWRGSTDTQYF,TGTGCCAGCAGCGCAGGAGGTAGTTGGCGGGGGAGCACAGATACGCAGTATTTT,18,TRBJ2-3,TRBD2,few,TRBV28
CASSLSYEQYF,TGTGCCAGCTCACTCTCTTACGAGCAGTACTTC,11,TRBJ2-7,.,.,TRBV18
CASSERLNYNEQFF,TGTGCCAGCAGTGAACGTCTTAACTACAATGAGCAGTTCTTC,14,TRBJ2-1,.,once,TRBV6-1
CASSPPQGGTYGYTF,TGTGCCAGCTCACCACCACAGGGGGGTACCTATGGCTACACCTTC,15,TRBJ1-2,TRBD1,.,TRBV18
CASSFSWRVNGYTF,TGTGCCAGCAGTTTTAGTTGGAGGGTAAATGGCTACACCTTC,14,TRBJ1-2,.,few,TRBV28
CASASKPDYTGELFF,TGTGCCAGTGCGTCGAAGCCCGACTACACCGGGGAGCTGTTTTTT,15,TRBJ2-2,.,.,TRBV28
CASSREDRGTEAFF,TGTGCCAGCAGCAGGGAAGACCGGGGCACTGAAGCTTTCTTT,14,TRBJ1-1,.,.,TRBV7-8
CASRWTASTQYF,TGTGCCAGCAGGTGGACAGCAAGTACGCAGTATTTT,12,TRBJ2-3,.,.,TRBV2
CASSLTGGGGGYTF,TGTGCCAGCAGCCTTACAGGGGGCGGAGGAGGCTACACCTTC,14,TRBJ1-2,TRBD1,many,TRBV11-1
CASMGRDYGYTF,TGTGCCAGCATGGGACGGGACTATGGCTACACCTTC,12,TRBJ1-2,.,.,TRBV6-6
CATRQGAENIQYF,TGTGCCACCCGACAGGGGGCGGAAAACATTCAGTACTTC,13,TRBJ2-4,TRBD1,few,TRBV19
CASSLRGGSEKLFF,TGTGCCAGCAGCCTCAGAGGGGGGAGTGAAAAACTGTTTTTT,14,TRBJ1-4,.,.,TRBV5-6
CASSLPEGGRANEQFF,TGTGCCAGCAGCCTGCCGGAGGGCGGGAGGGCGAATGAGCAGTTCTTC,16,TRBJ2-1,TRBD2,.,TRBV7-6
CASSQAGSNHYGYTF,TGTGCCAGCAGCCAAGCCGGCAGTAATCACTATGGCTACACCTTC,15,TRBJ1-2,.,.,TRBV4-2
CASSLLGVLNSGELFF,TGTGCCAGCAGCTTATTAGGGGTCCTTAATTCCGGGGAGCTGTTTTTT,16,TRBJ2-2,.,once,TRBV7-2
CASRTDRTGVVWNTEAFF,TGTGCCAGCAGGACCGACAGGACAGGGGTGGTTTGGAACACTGAAGCTTTCTTT,18,TRBJ1-1,TRBD1,.,TRBV2
CASSVVPGSSGNTIYF,TGTGCCAGCAGCGTAGTTCCAGGGAGCTCTGGAAACACCATATATTTT,16,TRBJ1-3,.,.,TRBV9
CASSPGQGPYTF,TGTGCCAGCAGCCCAGGACAGGGTCCCTACACCTTC,12,TRBJ1-2,TRBD1,.,TRBV3-1/TRBV3-2
CAIRESMDDGYTF,TGTGCCATCAGAGAGTCGATGGACGATGGCTACACCTTC,13,TRBJ1-2,.,.,TRBV10-3